This T cell receptor beta chain was sequenced for a study of blood T cells in healthy people across ages. Comments on this clonotype: Its antigen is still unknown.

Then a second PCR, running roughly 7 to 11 cycles, was carried out with a sample-barcoded 5' primer and a J-beta primer mix. Using its own MiXCR run on the 5' RACE reads, TCRdb lists one record per CDR3 protein. The sample gives 1 million or so distinct CDR3 sequences, more than 35% of which show up once; approximately 17% is in the top ten. With 9 bases removed from V and 2 bases from J, the gap between germline ends came to 14 bases. CDR3 length: 13 amino acids. Findings and limits, study-wide: Conclusively comparing naive with antigen-experienced cells was impossible with unsorted PBMCs.

Sequenced input: blood. The chain uses TRBV12-3 or TRBV12-4 and TRBJ2-7; D possibly corresponds to TRBD2 (7 bases). This TCR was recovered from a woman aged 60 to 75 in good health. DNA of the CDR3: TGTGCCAGTACGGGGGGCTTAGCCTACGAGCAGTACTTC. This translates into CASTGGLAYEQYF.